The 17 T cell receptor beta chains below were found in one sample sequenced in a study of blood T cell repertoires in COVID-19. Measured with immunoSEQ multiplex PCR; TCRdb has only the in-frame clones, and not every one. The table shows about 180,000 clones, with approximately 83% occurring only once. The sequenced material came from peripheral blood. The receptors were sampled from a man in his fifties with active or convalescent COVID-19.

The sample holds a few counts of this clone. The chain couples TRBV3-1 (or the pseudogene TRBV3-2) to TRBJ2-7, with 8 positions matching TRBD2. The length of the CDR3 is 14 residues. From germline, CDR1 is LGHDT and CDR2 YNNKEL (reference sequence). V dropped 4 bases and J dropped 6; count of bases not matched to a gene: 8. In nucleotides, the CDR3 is TGTGCCAGCAGCCCCTTGGCGGGGGGCCTCGAGCAGTACTTC. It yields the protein CASSPLAGGLEQYF.

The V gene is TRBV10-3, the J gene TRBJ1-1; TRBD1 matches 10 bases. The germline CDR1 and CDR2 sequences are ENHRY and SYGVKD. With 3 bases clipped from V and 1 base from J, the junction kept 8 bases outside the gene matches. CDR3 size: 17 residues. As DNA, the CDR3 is TGTGCCATCAGTGACCGGGACAGGGGTTTTCGGAACACTGAAGCTTTCTTT. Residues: CAISDRDRGFRNTEAFF.

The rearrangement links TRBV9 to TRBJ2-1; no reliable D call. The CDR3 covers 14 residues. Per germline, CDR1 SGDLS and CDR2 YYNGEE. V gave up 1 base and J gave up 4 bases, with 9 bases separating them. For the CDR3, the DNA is TGTGCCAGCAGCGTACGCTCGAGTTACAATGAGCAGTTCTTC. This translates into CASSVRSSYNEQFF. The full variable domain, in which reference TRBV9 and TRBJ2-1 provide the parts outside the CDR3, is DSGVTQTPKHLITATGQRVTLRCSPRSGDLSVYWYQQSLDQGLQFLIQYYNGEERAKGNILERFSAQQFPDLHSELNLSSLELGDSALYFCASSVRSSYNEQFFGPGTRLTVL.

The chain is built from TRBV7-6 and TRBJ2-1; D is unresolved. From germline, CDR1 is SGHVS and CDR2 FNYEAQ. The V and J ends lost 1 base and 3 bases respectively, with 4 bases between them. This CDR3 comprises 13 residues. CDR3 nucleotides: TGTGCCAGCAGCTTAGACTACTACAATGAGCAGTTCTTC. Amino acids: CASSLDYYNEQFF. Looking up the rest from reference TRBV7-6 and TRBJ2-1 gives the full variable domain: GAGVSQSPRYKVTKRGQDVALRCDPISGHVSLYWYRQALGQGPEFLTYFNYEAQQDKSGLPNDRFSAERPEGSISTLTIQRTEQRDSAMYRCASSLDYYNEQFFGPGTRLTVL.

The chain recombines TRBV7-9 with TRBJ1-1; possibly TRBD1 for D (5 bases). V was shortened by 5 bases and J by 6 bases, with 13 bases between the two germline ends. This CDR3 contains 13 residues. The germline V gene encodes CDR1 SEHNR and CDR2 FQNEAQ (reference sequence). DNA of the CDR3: TGTGCCAGCAGCCTACTCCAGGGTGCTGAAGCTTTCTTT. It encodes CASSLLQGAEAFF.

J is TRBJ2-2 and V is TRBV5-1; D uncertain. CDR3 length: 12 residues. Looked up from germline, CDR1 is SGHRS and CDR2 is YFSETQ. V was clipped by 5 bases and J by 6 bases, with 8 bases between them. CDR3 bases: TGCGCCAGCAGAAGTGAGGCCGGGGAGCTGTTTTTT. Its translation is CASRSEAGELFF.

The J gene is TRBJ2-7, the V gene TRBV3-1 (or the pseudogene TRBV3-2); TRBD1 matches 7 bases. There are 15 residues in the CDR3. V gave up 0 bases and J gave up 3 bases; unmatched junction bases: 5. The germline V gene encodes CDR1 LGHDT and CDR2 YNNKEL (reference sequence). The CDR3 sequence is CASSQDGQGVYEQYF. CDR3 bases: TGTGCCAGCAGCCAAGATGGGCAGGGGGTCTACGAGCAGTACTTC.

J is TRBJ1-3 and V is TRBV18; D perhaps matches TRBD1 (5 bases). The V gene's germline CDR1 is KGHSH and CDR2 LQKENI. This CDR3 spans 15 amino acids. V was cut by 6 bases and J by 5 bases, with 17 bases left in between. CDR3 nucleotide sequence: TGTGCCAGCTCCCATAGTTGGGGCGAGAGAAACACCATATATTTT. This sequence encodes CASSHSWGERNTIYF.

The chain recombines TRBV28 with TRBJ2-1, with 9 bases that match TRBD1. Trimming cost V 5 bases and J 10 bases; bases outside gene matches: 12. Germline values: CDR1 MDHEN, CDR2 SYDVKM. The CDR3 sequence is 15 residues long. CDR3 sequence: CASSPTGTGFIEQFF. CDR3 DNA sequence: TGTGCCAGCAGTCCAACCGGGACAGGGTTCATCGAGCAGTTCTTC. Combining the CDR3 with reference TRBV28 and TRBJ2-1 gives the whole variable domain DVKVTQSSRYLVKRTGEKVFLECVQDMDHENMFWYRQDPGLGLRLIYFSYDVKMKEKGDIPEGYSVSREKKERFSLILESASTNQTSMYLCASSPTGTGFIEQFFGPGTRLTVL.

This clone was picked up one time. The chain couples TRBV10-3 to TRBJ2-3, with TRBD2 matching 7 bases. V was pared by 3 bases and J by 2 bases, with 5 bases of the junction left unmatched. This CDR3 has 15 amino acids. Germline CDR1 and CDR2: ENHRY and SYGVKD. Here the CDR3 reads CAISDPAGNTDTQYF. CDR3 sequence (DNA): TGTGCCATCAGTGACCCAGCGGGAAACACAGATACGCAGTATTTT.

In nucleotides, the CDR3 is TGTGCCAGCAGGGAGGGACAGTGGGGCAATCAGCCCCAGCATTTT. It encodes CASREGQWGNQPQHF. The chain couples TRBV2 to TRBJ1-5; TRBD1 matches at 7 bases. The V gene end was trimmed by 6 bases and the J gene end by 2 bases; junction bases not matched to a gene: 7. The CDR3 has 15 residues. Germline V gene lookup returns CDR1 SNHLY and CDR2 FYNNEI.

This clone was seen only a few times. In DNA form, the CDR3 reads TGTGCCACCAGAAGACAAGGCTCCTATAATTCACCCCTCCACTTT. Translating it yields CATRRQGSYNSPLHF. V gene TRBV27 combines with J gene TRBJ1-6; D gene ambiguous. V was pared by 10 bases and J by 0 bases, with 13 bases between. Germline CDR1 and CDR2: MNHEY and SMNVEV (reference sequence). CDR3 length equals 15 residues.

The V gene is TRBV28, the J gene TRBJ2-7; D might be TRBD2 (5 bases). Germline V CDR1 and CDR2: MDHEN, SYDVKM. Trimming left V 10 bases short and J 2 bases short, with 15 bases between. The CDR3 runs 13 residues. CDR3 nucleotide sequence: TGTGCCACCTCAGAGGGCCCAGCCTACGAGCAGTACTTC. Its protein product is CATSEGPAYEQYF.

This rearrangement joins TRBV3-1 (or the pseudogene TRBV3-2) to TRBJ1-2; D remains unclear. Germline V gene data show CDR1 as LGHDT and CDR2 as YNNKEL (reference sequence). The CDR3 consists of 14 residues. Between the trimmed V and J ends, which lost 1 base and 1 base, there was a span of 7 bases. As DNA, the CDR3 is TGTGCCAGCAGCCAAGGCCGCAGTAACTATGGCTACACCTTC. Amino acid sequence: CASSQGRSNYGYTF.

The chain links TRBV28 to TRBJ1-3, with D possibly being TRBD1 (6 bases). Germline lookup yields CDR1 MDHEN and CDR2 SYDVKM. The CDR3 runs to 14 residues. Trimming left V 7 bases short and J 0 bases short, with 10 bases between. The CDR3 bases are TGTGCCAGCAATACAGGGAACTCTGGAAACACCATATATTTT. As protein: CASNTGNSGNTIYF.

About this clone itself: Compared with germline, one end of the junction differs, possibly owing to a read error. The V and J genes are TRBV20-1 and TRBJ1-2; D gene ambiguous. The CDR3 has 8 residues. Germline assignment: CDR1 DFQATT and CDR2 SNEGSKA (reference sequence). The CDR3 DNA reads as TGCAGTGCTCCCCCCGCGGTCTTC. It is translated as CSAPPAVF.

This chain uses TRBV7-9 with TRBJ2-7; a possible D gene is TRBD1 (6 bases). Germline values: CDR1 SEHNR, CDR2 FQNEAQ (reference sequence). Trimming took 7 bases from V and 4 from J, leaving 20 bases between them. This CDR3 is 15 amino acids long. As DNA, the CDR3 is TGTGCCAGCAACTACCTAGTCCAGGGGAAATACGAGCAGTACTTC. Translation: CASNYLVQGKYEQYF.